This TCR beta chain appears in the sequencing data of a study of cytomegalovirus exposure and HLA in healthy donors. Regarding the study as a whole: What was likely a sequencing artifact was a cluster of highly shared sequence variants. A later analysis, which compared TCR beta chains of equal frequency, found the HLA-associated ones more clonally expanded. Earlier analysis looked at TCR beta V segments, and most were productive about 87% or about 30% of the time.

Trimming removed 0 bases from V and 2 bases from J, with 8 bases in between. Germline values: CDR1 MNHEY, CDR2 SVGAGI. The CDR3 covers 15 residues. Primers included in the PCR were 60 Vbeta and 13 Jbeta primers. Repertoires were generated with immunoSEQ multiplex PCR, while TCRdb's copy carries only in-frame clones and drops some. The top ten hold 1% to 1.5% of the sample, which has 210,000 or so clones, approximately 87% seen once. To note about this clone: Its cognate antigen is unknown.

Healthy donors of bone marrow made up the group. J is TRBJ1-5 and V is TRBV6-5; D remains unclear. Sequencing was carried out using PBMCs. The TCR comes from a human donor in good health. CDR3 sequence reads: CASSYSRGGNQPQHF. The CDR3 coding sequence is TGTGCCAGCAGTTACTCTCGGGGAGGCAATCAGCCCCAGCATTTT.